The source of this TCR beta chain is a study of blood T cell repertoires in COVID-19. Study in general: Whether acute or convalescent, the COVID-19 samples came from the United States, Italy and Spain. From T cells, B-cell-depleted T cells, or PBMCs came the material, which was cDNA or gDNA.

How the authors handled the data: Estimated nucleated cell counts came from reference gene primer amplification. Method: immunoSEQ multiplex PCR; TCRdb's copy keeps in-frame clones and lacks some. The V and J calls and clone size are taken from that table; D and trimming were inferred from the DNA. The sample holds 6,000 to 7,000 clones, roughly 88% seen once. V lost 6 bases and J lost 7; bases outside the gene matches: 9. Germline CDR1 reads SQVTM; CDR2 reads ANQGSEA. The CDR3 is 14 residues long. The receptor's source is a human donor with active COVID-19. The donor label of this sample is uncertain. The source material was peripheral blood. V usage is TRBV29-1 and J usage is TRBJ2-7; 13 bases map to TRBD2. The DNA of the CDR3 is TGCAGCGTCTCGGGACTAGCGGGGACGGGGGAGCAGTACTTC. This gives the protein CSVSGLAGTGEQYF.